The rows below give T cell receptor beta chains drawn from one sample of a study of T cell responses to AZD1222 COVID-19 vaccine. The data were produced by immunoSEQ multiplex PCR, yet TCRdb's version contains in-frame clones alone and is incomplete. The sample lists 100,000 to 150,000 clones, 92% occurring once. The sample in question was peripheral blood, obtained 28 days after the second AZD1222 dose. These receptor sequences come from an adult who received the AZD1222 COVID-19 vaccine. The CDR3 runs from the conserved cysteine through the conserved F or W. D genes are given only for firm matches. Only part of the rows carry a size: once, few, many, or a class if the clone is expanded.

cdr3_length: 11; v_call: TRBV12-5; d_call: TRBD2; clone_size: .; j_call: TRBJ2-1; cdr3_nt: TGTGCTAGTGGTTCCGGGAGGGAGCAGTTCTTC; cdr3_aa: CASGSGREQFF
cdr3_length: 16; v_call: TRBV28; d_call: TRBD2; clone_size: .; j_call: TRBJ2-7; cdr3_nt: TGTGCCAGCAGTTTATTTTCCGGGAGGATCGCCTACGAGCAGTACTTC; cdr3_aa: CASSLFSGRIAYEQYF
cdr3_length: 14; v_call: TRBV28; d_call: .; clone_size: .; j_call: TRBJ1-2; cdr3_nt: TGTGCCAGCAGTTTATCACCATGGGACTATGGCTACACCTTC; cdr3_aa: CASSLSPWDYGYTF
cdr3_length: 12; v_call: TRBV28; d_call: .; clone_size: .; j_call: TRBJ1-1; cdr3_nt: TGTGCCAGCAGTCATCAAAGAATTGAAGCTTTCTTT; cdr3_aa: CASSHQRIEAFF
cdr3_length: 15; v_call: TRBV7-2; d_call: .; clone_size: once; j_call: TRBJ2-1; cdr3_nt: TGTGCCAGCACCCTTGATGGGGGCTCCTACAATGAGCAGTTCTTC; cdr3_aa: CASTLDGGSYNEQFF
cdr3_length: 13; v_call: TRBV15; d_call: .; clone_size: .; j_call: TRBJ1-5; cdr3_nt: TGTGTCACTACCTCGCAGATCGATCAGCCCCAGCATTTT; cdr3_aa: CVTTSQIDQPQHF
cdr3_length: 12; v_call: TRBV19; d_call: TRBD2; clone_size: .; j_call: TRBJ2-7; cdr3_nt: TGTGCCAGCGGGACTAGCGGCTACGAGCAGTACTTC; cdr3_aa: CASGTSGYEQYF
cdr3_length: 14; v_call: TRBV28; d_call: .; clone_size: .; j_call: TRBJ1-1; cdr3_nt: TGTGCCAGCAGTCCGCAGGCGGTGAACACTGAAGCTTTCTTT; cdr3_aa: CASSPQAVNTEAFF
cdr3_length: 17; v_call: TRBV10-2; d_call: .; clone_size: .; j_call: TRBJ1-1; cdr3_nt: TGCGCCAGCAGCAAAAAGGGTGATTCCCCTCCGAACACTGAAGCTTTCTTT; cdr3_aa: CASSKKGDSPPNTEAFF
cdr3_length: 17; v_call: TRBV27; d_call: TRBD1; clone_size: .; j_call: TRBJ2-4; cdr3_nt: TGTGCCAGCAGTTTATCCCTCCTCCGGGACAGGGTAAACATTCAGTACTTC; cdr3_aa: CASSLSLLRDRVNIQYF
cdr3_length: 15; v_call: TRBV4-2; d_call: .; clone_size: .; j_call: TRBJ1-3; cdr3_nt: TGTGCCAGCAGCCAAGATTTTAGGGATGGAAACACCATATATTTT; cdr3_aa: CASSQDFRDGNTIYF
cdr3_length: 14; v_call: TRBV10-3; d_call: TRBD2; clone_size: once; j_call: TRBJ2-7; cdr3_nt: TGTGCCATCAGGGTAACTAGCGGCCCCTACGAGCAGTACTTC; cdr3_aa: CAIRVTSGPYEQYF
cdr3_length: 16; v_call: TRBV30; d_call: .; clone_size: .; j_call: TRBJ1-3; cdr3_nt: TGTGCCTGGATATTAGACAGTCCCCGCTCTGGAAACACCATATATTTT; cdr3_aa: CAWILDSPRSGNTIYF
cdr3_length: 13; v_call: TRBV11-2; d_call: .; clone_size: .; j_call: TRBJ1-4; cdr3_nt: TGTGCCAGCAGCTTAGAGGGACATGAAAAACTGTTTTTT; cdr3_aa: CASSLEGHEKLFF
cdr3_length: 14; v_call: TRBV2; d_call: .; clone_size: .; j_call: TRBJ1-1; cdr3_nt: TGTGCCAGTACGGACGGAGAGATAAACACTGAAGCTTTCTTT; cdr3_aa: CASTDGEINTEAFF
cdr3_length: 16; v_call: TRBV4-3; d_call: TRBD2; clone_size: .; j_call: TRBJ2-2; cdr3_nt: TGCGCCAGCAGCCCACTAGCGGGGACGGCCAGGGGGGAGCTGTTTTTT; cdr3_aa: CASSPLAGTARGELFF
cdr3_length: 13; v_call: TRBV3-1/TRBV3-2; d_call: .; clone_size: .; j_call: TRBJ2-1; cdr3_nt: TGTGCCAGCAGCCAAGAAGGTGGGGATGAGCAGTTCTTC; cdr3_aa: CASSQEGGDEQFF
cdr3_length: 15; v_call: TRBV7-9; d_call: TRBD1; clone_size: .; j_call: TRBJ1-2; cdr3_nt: TGTGCCAGCAGCCATCACGACAGGGCCTGGGATGGCTACACCTTC; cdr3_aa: CASSHHDRAWDGYTF
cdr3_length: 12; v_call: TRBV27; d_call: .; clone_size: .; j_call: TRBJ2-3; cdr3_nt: TGTGCCAGCAGTCCTGGAACAGATACGCAGTATTTT; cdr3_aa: CASSPGTDTQYF
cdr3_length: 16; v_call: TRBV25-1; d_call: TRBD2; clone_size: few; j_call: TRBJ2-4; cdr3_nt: TGTGCCAGCAGTGATAGATTAGCGGGAGGAAAAAACATTCAGTACTTC; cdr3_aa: CASSDRLAGGKNIQYF
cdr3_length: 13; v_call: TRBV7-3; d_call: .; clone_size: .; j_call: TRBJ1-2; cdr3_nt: TGTGCCAGCAGCTCATCTCCGGAGTTTGGCTACACCTTC; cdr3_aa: CASSSSPEFGYTF
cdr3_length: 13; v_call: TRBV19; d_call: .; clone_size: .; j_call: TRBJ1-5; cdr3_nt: TGTGCCAGTAGTGTACGGGTGGATCAGCCCCAGCATTTT; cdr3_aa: CASSVRVDQPQHF
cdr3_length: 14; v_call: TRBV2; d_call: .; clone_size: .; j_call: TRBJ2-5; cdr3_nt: TGTGCCAGCACCGGAGGGTTAGCCGTGGAGACCCAGTACTTC; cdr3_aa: CASTGGLAVETQYF
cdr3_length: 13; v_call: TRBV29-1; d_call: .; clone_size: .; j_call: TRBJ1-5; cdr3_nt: TGCAGCGTTGCAGGAAATAGCAATCAGCCCCAGCATTTT; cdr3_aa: CSVAGNSNQPQHF
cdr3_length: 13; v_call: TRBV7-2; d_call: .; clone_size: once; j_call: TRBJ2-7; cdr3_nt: TGTGCCAGCCGAGAGAGGGCCTCCTACGAGCAGTACTTC; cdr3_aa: CASRERASYEQYF
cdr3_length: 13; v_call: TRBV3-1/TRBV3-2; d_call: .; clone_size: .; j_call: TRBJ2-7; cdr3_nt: TGTGCCAGCAGCCAAGGAGTAAGGTACGAGCAGTACTTC; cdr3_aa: CASSQGVRYEQYF
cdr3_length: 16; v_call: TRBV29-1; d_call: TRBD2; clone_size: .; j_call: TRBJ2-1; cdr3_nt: TGCAGCGTTGAAGATCTTTACAAGCGGGGAAACAATGAGCAGTTCTTC; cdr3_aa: CSVEDLYKRGNNEQFF
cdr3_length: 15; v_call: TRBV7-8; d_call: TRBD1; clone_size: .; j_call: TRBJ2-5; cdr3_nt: TGTGCCAGCAGCTTAACAGGACAGGGGATGGAGACCCAGTACTTC; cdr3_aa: CASSLTGQGMETQYF
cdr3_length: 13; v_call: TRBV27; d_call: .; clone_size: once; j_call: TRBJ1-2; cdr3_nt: TGTGCCAGCGGCGGCCCGTCTAACTATGGCTACACCTTC; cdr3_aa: CASGGPSNYGYTF
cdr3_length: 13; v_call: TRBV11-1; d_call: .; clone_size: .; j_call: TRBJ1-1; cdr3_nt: TGTGCCAGCAGCTTAGCGGATTCCACTGAAGCTTTCTTT; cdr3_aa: CASSLADSTEAFF
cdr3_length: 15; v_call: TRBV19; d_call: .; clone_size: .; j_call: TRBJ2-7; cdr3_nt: TGTGCCAGTAGTATTTTCGGCTTAGCCTCCTACGAGCAGTACTTC; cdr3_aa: CASSIFGLASYEQYF
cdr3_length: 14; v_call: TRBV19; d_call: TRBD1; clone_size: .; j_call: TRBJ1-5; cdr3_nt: TGTGCCAGTAGTGAGGACAGGTCTAATCAGCCCCAGCATTTT; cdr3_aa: CASSEDRSNQPQHF
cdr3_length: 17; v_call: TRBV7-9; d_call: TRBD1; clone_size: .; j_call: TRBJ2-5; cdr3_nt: TGTGCCAGCAGCTTGAACCTTATACAGGGGGAGCAAGAGACCCAGTACTTC; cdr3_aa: CASSLNLIQGEQETQYF
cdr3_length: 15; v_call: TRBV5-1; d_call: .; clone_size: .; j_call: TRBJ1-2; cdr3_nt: TGCGCCAGCAGCTTCGGGAGGGGTAGCTCAGATGGCTACACCTTC; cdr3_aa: CASSFGRGSSDGYTF
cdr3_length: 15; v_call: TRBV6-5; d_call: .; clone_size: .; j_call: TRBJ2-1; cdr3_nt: TGTGCCAGCAGTTACCGGGGGAGCTCCTACAATGAGCAGTTCTTC; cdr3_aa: CASSYRGSSYNEQFF
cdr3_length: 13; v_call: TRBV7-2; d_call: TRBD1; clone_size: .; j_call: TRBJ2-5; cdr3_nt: TGTGCCAGCAGGCCAGGGGGAGTAGAGACCCAGTACTTC; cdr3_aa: CASRPGGVETQYF
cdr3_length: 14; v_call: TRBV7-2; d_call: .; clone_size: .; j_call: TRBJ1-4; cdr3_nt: TGTGCCAGCAGCTTAGCTGGGTACAATGAAAAACTGTTTTTT; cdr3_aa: CASSLAGYNEKLFF
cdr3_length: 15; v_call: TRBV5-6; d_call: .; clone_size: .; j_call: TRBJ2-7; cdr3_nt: TGTGCCAGCAGCTTGGCAGGGGTGGCCTCCTACGAGCAGTACTTC; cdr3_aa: CASSLAGVASYEQYF
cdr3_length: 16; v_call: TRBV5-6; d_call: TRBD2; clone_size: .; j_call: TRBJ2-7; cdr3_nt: TGTGCCAGCAGCTTGACTAGCGGGGTTAGCTCCTACGAGCAGTACTTC; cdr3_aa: CASSLTSGVSSYEQYF
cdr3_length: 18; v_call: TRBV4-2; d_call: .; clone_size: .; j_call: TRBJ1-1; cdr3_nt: TGTGCCAGCAGCCAAGATCTAAGCCTACTTCGAATCGAAACTGAAGCTTTCTTT; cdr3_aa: CASSQDLSLLRIETEAFF